This T cell receptor (beta chain) was sequenced during a study of blood T cell repertoires in COVID-19. Background on the study: Samples came from the United States, Italy and Spain, spanning acute and convalescent COVID-19. Nucleic acid was either cDNA or gDNA, and it came from T cells, B-cell-depleted T cells, or PBMCs.

Original analysis: Amplified reference gene primers provided the basis for estimating nucleated cell counts. Profiling relied on immunoSEQ multiplex PCR, and the TCRdb table lists in-frame clones only, not all of them. V and J calls and clone size are as listed in that table; D and trimming were resolved from the DNA. The data show more than 100,000 clones, approximately 81% seen once. With V trimmed by 7 bases and J by 0 bases, 8 bases remained unmatched. From germline, CDR1 is LNHNV and CDR2 YYDKDF (reference sequence). This CDR3 spans 15 amino acids. The TCR originated in a woman aged 55-70 years with active or convalescent COVID-19. Material for sequencing was peripheral blood. The rearrangement links TRBV15 to TRBJ1-1, with TRBD1 matching over 7 bases. For the CDR3, the DNA is TGTGCCACCACCAGGGGGGGGGCTATGAACACTGAAGCTTTCTTT. Translated: CATTRGGAMNTEAFF.